Presented here are 27 T cell receptor beta chains from one specimen sequenced in a study of T cells in tuberculosis. Assay: immunoSEQ multiplex PCR; the TCRdb copy retains only in-frame clones and omits some. This repertoire shows about 58,000 clones, approximately 85% found once; its top ten account for around a fifth. After thawing and overnight rest, PBMC were stained with GMM-loaded CD1B tetramer, viability dye and anti-CD3 for sorting. C32 glucose monomycolate from Rhodococcus equi was loaded onto the CD1B tetramers. Source material: CD1b-GMM tetramer-negative cells sorted from PBMCs. These receptors all come from an adult woman with latent tuberculosis.

This clone is a singleton in its sample. V usage is TRBV6-1 and J usage is TRBJ2-5; possible D gene TRBD2, 5 bases. The V end lost 2 bases, the J end lost 9 bases, and 13 bases lay between the germline ends. CDR1 MNHNS and CDR2 SASEGT come from the germline V gene. The CDR3 covers 13 residues. As DNA, the CDR3 is TGTGCCAGCAGTGAATATAACCCCGGGGCCCAGTACTTC. This encodes CASSEYNPGAQYF.

The chain joins TRBV29-1 to TRBJ2-1; D might be TRBD1 (5 bases). Germline lookup yields CDR1 SQVTM and CDR2 ANQGSEA. The germline V and J ends were trimmed by 0 bases and 13 bases, with 7 bases remaining between them. The CDR3 has 10 residues. As DNA, the CDR3 is TGCAGCGTTGAAGATGGGGCTCAGTTCTTC. Its translation is CSVEDGAQFF.

The chain is built from TRBV7-2 and TRBJ2-7; 7 bases are a match to TRBD1. V trimming: 5 bases; J trimming: 4 bases; junction bases outside the gene matches: 11. Germline-derived CDR1 and CDR2 are SGHTA and FQGNSA. The CDR3 totals 15 residues. The CDR3 DNA reads TGTGCCAGCAGCCCGAGGAGAGGGGGCGGGTACGAGCAGTACTTC. Protein sequence: CASSPRRGGGYEQYF.

This chain uses TRBV25-1 with TRBJ1-2; no clear D. This CDR3 spans 14 amino acids. Germline V lookup: CDR1 MGHDK, CDR2 SYGVNS. The germline V and J ends were trimmed by 2 bases and 2 bases, with 9 bases remaining between them. The CDR3 DNA is TGTGCCAGCAGTGAACTTGGAGTAAACTATGGCTACACCTTC. Protein product: CASSELGVNYGYTF.

This chain joins TRBV30 and TRBJ2-3; 13 nucleotides align to TRBD2. The V gene end was trimmed by 5 bases and the J gene end by 2 bases; junction bases not matched to a gene: 7. CDR3 length: 16 amino acids. From germline, CDR1 is GTSNPN and CDR2 SVGIG (reference sequence). CDR3 loop: CAWGWGLAGFTDTQYF. The CDR3 coding sequence is TGTGCCTGGGGGTGGGGACTAGCGGGATTCACAGATACGCAGTATTTT.

V and J are TRBV27 and TRBJ2-7; 8 bases are a match to TRBD1. The CDR3 is 14 residues long. CDR1 is MNHEY and CDR2 is SMNVEV in the germline V gene (reference sequence). V lost 4 bases to trimming and J lost 3 bases; unmatched junction nucleotides: 5. The CDR3 region has the DNA TGTGCCAGCAGTTACGGGACAGGCCTCTACGAGCAGTACTTC. Protein product: CASSYGTGLYEQYF.

The chain couples TRBV11-1 to TRBJ1-5; D not resolved. The CDR3 runs to 15 residues. Trimming pared 5 bases from V and 3 bases from J, leaving 14 bases between. Germline V gene data show CDR1 as SGHAT and CDR2 as FQDESV (reference sequence). CDR3 bases: TGTGCCAGCAGCCTCAGGCGAATCTCCAATCAGCCCCAGCATTTT. Translation: CASSLRRISNQPQHF.

The gene calls are TRBV27 and TRBJ2-3; 8 positions match TRBD2. Trimming took 6 bases from V and 5 from J; bases not matched to a gene: 16. The CDR3 contains 17 residues. Per germline, CDR1 MNHEY and CDR2 SMNVEV (reference sequence). Here the CDR3 DNA reads TGTGCCAGCAGCTTAGGGGGTAAGCGGGAGTGCGGAGATACGCAGTATTTT. Translated, it gives CASSLGGKRECGDTQYF.

The chain links TRBV9 to TRBJ2-7, with a possible D match to TRBD2 (5 bases). The CDR3 runs to 14 residues. V lost 3 bases to trimming and J lost 1 base, with 11 bases between them. In germline, CDR1 is SGDLS, CDR2 YYNGEE. The DNA of the CDR3 is TGTGCCAGCAGCGAGACGGGAAAATCCTACGAGCAGTACTTC. The encoded protein is CASSETGKSYEQYF.

The gene calls are TRBV5-1 and TRBJ2-1, with D possibly being TRBD1 (6 bases). V lost 4 bases to trimming and J lost 0 bases, with 11 bases between them. This CDR3 region has 15 residues. Germline CDR1 reads SGHRS; CDR2 reads YFSETQ. CDR3 amino acids: CASSKTGPSYNEQFF. CDR3 DNA: TGCGCCAGCAGCAAAACAGGGCCCTCCTACAATGAGCAGTTCTTC.

The gene calls are TRBV7-2 and TRBJ1-1; D not certain. V lost 0 bases and J lost 1, with 6 bases in between. The CDR3 has 14 amino acids. CDR1 and CDR2 from the germline V gene are SGHTA and FQGNSA. CDR3 region: CASSLAAGNTEAFF. CDR3 coding DNA: TGTGCCAGCAGCTTAGCCGCGGGGAACACTGAAGCTTTCTTT.

This clone was seen only once. The chain employs TRBV27 and TRBJ2-5, with 10 bases lining up with TRBD1. Per the germline V gene, CDR1 is MNHEY and CDR2 is SMNVEV (reference sequence). This CDR3 comprises 14 residues. J gave up 11 bases and V 3 bases, and 9 bases lay outside the gene matches. CDR3 sequence reads: CASSFGTGVGEQYF. The DNA for the CDR3 is TGTGCCAGCAGTTTCGGGACAGGGGTGGGGGAGCAGTACTTC.

The chain carries TRBV28 and TRBJ1-2; 8 bases fit TRBD1. The V gene end was trimmed by 7 bases and the J gene end by 4 bases; junction bases not matched to a gene: 8. The germline CDR1 and CDR2 sequences are MDHEN and SYDVKM. The CDR3 totals 14 residues. In DNA form, the CDR3 reads TGTGCCAGCAAACGGGACAGGCGGGTCTATGGCTACACCTTC. The encoded protein is CASKRDRRVYGYTF.

The chain has TRBV19 and TRBJ2-3, with 7 nucleotides matching TRBD1. V trimming: 7 bases; J trimming: 1 base; junction bases outside the gene matches: 8. The CDR3 loop spans 15 amino acids. Germline V gene sequence: CDR1 LNHDA, CDR2 SQIVND (reference sequence). For the CDR3, the DNA is TGTGCCAGTAAAATAAGGACAGGTGGCACAGATACGCAGTATTTT. This gives the protein CASKIRTGGTDTQYF.

The gene calls are TRBV7-3 and TRBJ2-3, with 7 bases aligning to TRBD2. Germline assignment: CDR1 SGHTA and CDR2 FQGTGA. This CDR3 has 15 residues. J lost 2 bases, V lost 5 bases, and 7 bases had no gene match. CDR3 coding DNA: TGTGCCAGCAGCCCCGGACTAGGATACACAGATACGCAGTATTTT. Its protein is CASSPGLGYTDTQYF. The whole variable domain, remainder taken from reference TRBV7-3 and TRBJ2-3, is GAGVSQTPSNKVTEKGKYVELRCDPISGHTALYWYRQSLGQGPEFLIYFQGTGAADDSGLPNDRFFAVRPEGSVSTLKIQRTERGDSAVYLCASSPGLGYTDTQYFGPGTRLTVL.

This rearrangement joins TRBV30 to TRBJ1-1; perhaps TRBD1 as D (5 bases). Germline V lookup: CDR1 GTSNPN, CDR2 SVGIG (reference sequence). The CDR3 has 14 amino acids. The V gene lost 4 bases and the J gene lost 4 bases, with 16 bases spanning the gap. The CDR3 bases are TGTGCCTGGAATGGGGGGGTCAGTTTCACTGAAGCTTTCTTT. Protein product: CAWNGGVSFTEAFF.

The rearrangement uses TRBV7-9 and TRBJ2-7; D ambiguous. V lost 0 bases, J lost 3 bases, and 6 bases lay in between. The CDR3 totals 13 residues. In germline, CDR1 is SEHNR, CDR2 FQNEAQ (reference sequence). CDR3 loop: CASSLAVDYEQYF. In DNA form, the CDR3 reads TGTGCCAGCAGCTTAGCAGTAGACTACGAGCAGTACTTC.

The chain uses TRBV7-9 and TRBJ1-1; unclear D gene. V shed 3 bases and J shed 4 bases, with 6 bases lying between them. The CDR3 runs 12 residues. CDR1 SEHNR and CDR2 FQNEAQ come from the germline V gene (reference sequence). The DNA for the CDR3 is TGTGCCAGCAGCTTCGAGGGCACTGAAGCTTTCTTT. The encoded protein is CASSFEGTEAFF.

The gene calls are TRBV7-9 and TRBJ2-1, with D maybe TRBD2 (7 bases). CDR1 and CDR2 from the germline V gene are SEHNR and FQNEAQ (reference sequence). The CDR3 length is 13 residues. This CDR3 is CAAGASGYNEQFF. As DNA, the CDR3 is TGTGCAGCAGGGGCTAGCGGCTACAATGAGCAGTTCTTC.

The V call is TRBV27, the J call TRBJ1-6; TRBD1 aligns across 7 bases. CDR3 length: 14 amino acids. The V segment lost 3 bases and the J segment 8 bases; nucleotides outside the gene matches: 4. CDR1 and CDR2 from the germline V gene are MNHEY and SMNVEV (reference sequence). The chain's CDR3 is CASSLRDSYSPLHF. DNA of the CDR3: TGTGCCAGCAGTTTGCGGGACAGCTATTCACCCCTCCACTTT.

The rearrangement joins TRBV4-2 to TRBJ1-2; 7 bases are a match to TRBD1. Germline CDR1 LGHNA, CDR2 YNFKEQ. The CDR3 sequence is 18 residues long. With V trimmed by 3 bases and J by 2 bases, 15 bases remained unmatched. In DNA form, the CDR3 reads TGTGCCAGCAGCCAGGGTTTCGACAGGGATAAGCCCAACTATGGCTACACCTTC. Translating it yields CASSQGFDRDKPNYGYTF.

This chain uses TRBV4-2 with TRBJ2-7, with a weak D call TRBD2 (6 bases). The CDR3 extends over 18 amino acids. V lost 7 bases, J lost 3 bases, and 28 bases lay in between. From germline, CDR1 is LGHNA and CDR2 YNFKEQ. The CDR3 loop is CASIIDIRGPREDYEQYF. The CDR3 nucleotides read TGTGCCAGCATCATTGACATAAGAGGACCCAGGGAGGACTACGAGCAGTACTTC.

This clone was recorded a few times. V gene TRBV6-5 combines with J gene TRBJ1-1, with a tentative D call TRBD1 (5 bases). V dropped 4 bases and J dropped 1 base, with 10 bases sitting between them. The CDR3 has 14 residues. The germline V gene has CDR1 MNHEY and CDR2 SVGAGI. CDR3 DNA sequence: TGTGCCAGCAGTTGGGGGGGGGAGAACACTGAAGCTTTCTTT. This translates into CASSWGGENTEAFF.

The chain links TRBV28 to TRBJ2-3, with 9 bases aligning to TRBD2. Trimming cost V 4 bases and J 1 base; bases outside gene matches: 0. The CDR3 is 14 residues long. The germline CDR1 and CDR2 sequences are MDHEN and SYDVKM. The CDR3 DNA sequence: TGTGCCAGCAGTTGGACTAGCGGCACAGATACGCAGTATTTT. This gives the protein CASSWTSGTDTQYF. Full variable domain (rest looked up from reference TRBV28 and TRBJ2-3): DVKVTQSSRYLVKRTGEKVFLECVQDMDHENMFWYRQDPGLGLRLIYFSYDVKMKEKGDIPEGYSVSREKKERFSLILESASTNQTSMYLCASSWTSGTDTQYFGPGTRLTVL.

CDR3 bases: TGCGCCAGCAGCCAAGAGGGAGCAGGGGACTATGGCTACACCTTC. It yields the protein CASSQEGAGDYGYTF. The chain combines TRBV4-3 with TRBJ1-2; D possibly corresponds to TRBD1 (6 bases). Trimming removed 0 bases at V and 3 bases at J, with 11 bases between. Germline V lookup: CDR1 LGHNA, CDR2 YSLEER. This CDR3 comprises 15 residues.

This chain links TRBV5-3 with TRBJ2-1; 14 nucleotides match TRBD2. TRBV5-3 is noted as an ORF with a role that remains uncertain. V shed 4 bases, J shed 0 bases, and the junction held 6 bases outside the gene matches. The CDR3 consists of 18 residues. CDR3 nucleotide sequence: TGTGCCAGAAGCGGGGGACTAGCGGGGGATCTCTCCTACAATGAGCAGTTCTTC. Residues: CARSGGLAGDLSYNEQFF.

J is TRBJ2-1 and V is TRBV29-1, with TRBD1 matching 8 bases. The CDR3 spans 15 residues. Trimming took 7 bases from V and 2 from J; bases not matched to a gene: 10. Per germline, CDR1 SQVTM and CDR2 ANQGSEA. DNA for the CDR3: TGCAGCGCTGGAAAAGGGACAGGCACCTACAATGAGCAGTTCTTC. Translating gives CSAGKGTGTYNEQFF.